Shown below are 25 T cell receptor beta chains from a single sample sequenced in a study of a mutant IDH1 vaccine in newly diagnosed glioma. The data were produced by immunoSEQ multiplex PCR, yet TCRdb's version contains in-frame clones alone and is incomplete. The sample yields around 92,000 clones, about 80% seen once. Noted time point: baseline, week 1 (first vaccination visit). Noted treatment: pre-vaccination baseline after standard-of-care therapy. Source: PBMCs, taken from a glioma patient treated with radiotherapy, temozolomide or both. The receptors originated from a woman in her forties or fifties with glioma.

The rearrangement links TRBV6-1 to TRBJ1-1, with TRBD1 matching 9 bases. V dropped 8 bases and J dropped 5; count of bases not matched to a gene: 12. Germline V lookup: CDR1 MNHNS, CDR2 SASEGT. CDR3 length: 15 residues. CDR3 loop: CASEYAAGQGTEAFF. The CDR3 DNA reads TGTGCCAGCGAATACGCCGCGGGACAGGGAACTGAAGCTTTCTTT.

J is TRBJ1-5 and V is TRBV5-1; unclear D gene. The CDR3 extends over 14 amino acids. The V and J ends lost 0 bases and 4 bases respectively, with 8 bases between them. CDR1 is SGHRS and CDR2 is YFSETQ in the germline V gene. The CDR3 nucleotides read TGCGCCAGCAGCTTGGACGGACTGAATCAGCCCCAGCATTTT. Translated, it gives CASSLDGLNQPQHF.

The chain couples TRBV7-9 to TRBJ2-7; the D is unclear. The CDR3 spans 11 residues. Germline lookup yields CDR1 SEHNR and CDR2 FQNEAQ (reference sequence). The germline V and J ends were trimmed by 5 bases and 6 bases, with 8 bases remaining between them. CDR3 in DNA: TGTGCCAGCAGCCCTGGCTCCGAGCAGTACTTC. It translates to CASSPGSEQYF. The full variable domain, rest sourced from reference TRBV7-9 and TRBJ2-7, is DTGVSQNPRHKITKRGQNVTFRCDPISEHNRLYWYRQTLGQGPEFLTYFQNEAQLEKSRLLSDRFSAERPKGSFSTLEIQRTEQGDSAMYLCASSPGSEQYFGPGTRLTVT.

The J gene is TRBJ1-5, the V gene TRBV4-1, with no clear D. This CDR3 is built from 15 residues. Trimming removed 6 bases at V and 2 bases at J, with 14 bases between. CDR1 is MGHRA, CDR2 YSYEKL, per germline. The CDR3 spells CASRAQVAGNQPQHF. In nucleotides, the CDR3 is TGCGCCAGCAGAGCCCAGGTAGCGGGCAATCAGCCCCAGCATTTT.

This clone has only a few counts. This chain joins TRBV28 and TRBJ1-4; D is perhaps TRBD1 (6 bases). There are 15 residues in the CDR3. The V and J ends lost 5 bases and 7 bases respectively, with 17 bases between them. The germline V gene has CDR1 MDHEN and CDR2 SYDVKM. The CDR3 DNA is TGTGCCAGCAGTCCTCGACAGGTTTCGGGTGAAAAACTGTTTTTT. Residues: CASSPRQVSGEKLFF.

This sequence joins TRBV7-7 and TRBJ2-2, with a possible D match to TRBD2 (6 bases). The CDR3 sequence is 15 residues long. The V end lost 1 base, the J end lost 4 bases, and 10 bases lay between the germline ends. CDR1 and CDR2 from the germline V gene are SSHAT and FNYEAQ (reference sequence). CDR3 protein: CASSLEGTLTGELFF. CDR3 nucleotide sequence: TGTGCCAGCAGCTTAGAAGGGACTCTCACCGGGGAGCTGTTTTTT.

In its sample, this clone was seen once. This sequence joins TRBV6-1 and TRBJ2-1; no firm D call. The CDR3 totals 13 residues. Deletions cut 6 bases from V and 7 bases from J, with 13 bases between. In germline, CDR1 is MNHNS, CDR2 SASEGT. The CDR3 DNA is TGTGCCAGCAGCGCGCCCGCTATAAATGAGCAGTTCTTC. The encoded protein is CASSAPAINEQFF.

This clone was observed a single time. This chain links TRBV29-1 with TRBJ2-5; the match to TRBD2 covers 8 bases. Germline CDR1 reads SQVTM; CDR2 reads ANQGSEA. This CDR3 region has 14 residues. Unmatched junction bases numbered 5, after V lost 1 base and J lost 4 bases. CDR3 sequence reads: CSVEGGRWGETQYF. The CDR3 DNA sequence: TGCAGCGTTGAAGGCGGGAGGTGGGGAGAGACCCAGTACTTC.

The V and J genes are TRBV27 and TRBJ2-7; D is undetermined. Germline CDR1 reads MNHEY; CDR2 reads SMNVEV (reference sequence). CDR3 length: 13 residues. With 5 bases removed from V and 1 base from J, the gap between germline ends came to 9 bases. CDR3 in DNA: TGTGCCAGCAGTCCTACACTTTCCTACGAGCAGTACTTC. This translates into CASSPTLSYEQYF.

The V call is TRBV7-9, the J call TRBJ1-6, with TRBD1 matching over 9 bases. Germline V gives CDR1 SEHNR, CDR2 FQNEAQ (reference sequence). The ends lost 5 bases at V and 9 bases at J; junction bases unmatched: 8. The CDR3 contains 15 residues. CDR3 residues: CASSPQDRGGSPLHF. The CDR3, as DNA: TGTGCCAGCAGCCCCCAGGACAGGGGAGGTTCACCCCTCCACTTT.

The chain is built from TRBV28 and TRBJ1-1, with D possibly TRBD1 on 6 matching bases. The germline V gene encodes CDR1 MDHEN and CDR2 SYDVKM. V lost 2 bases to trimming and J lost 5 bases, with 12 bases between them. The CDR3 covers 14 residues. The CDR3 DNA sequence: TGTGCCAGCAGTTTACGAGGGGGTTGGACTGAAGCTTTCTTT. It yields the protein CASSLRGGWTEAFF.

V and J are TRBV6-1 and TRBJ2-7; possibly TRBD2 for D (6 bases). This CDR3 is built from 14 residues. The V and J ends lost 4 bases and 2 bases respectively, with 12 bases between them. Germline CDR1 MNHNS, CDR2 SASEGT. CDR3: CASSARLETYEQYF. The CDR3 DNA sequence: TGTGCCAGCAGTGCCCGACTAGAGACCTACGAGCAGTACTTC.

V usage is TRBV7-2 and J usage is TRBJ2-6; D is unresolved. The V gene's germline CDR1 is SGHTA and CDR2 FQGNSA. This CDR3 is built from 14 residues. Trimming shortened V by 5 bases and J by 4 bases, and 9 bases separated the two germline ends. The DNA of the CDR3 is TGTGCCAGCAGCAGAACGGCGGGGGCCAACGTCCTGACTTTC. This encodes CASSRTAGANVLTF.

This sequence joins TRBV7-2 and TRBJ1-3; D gene uncertain. CDR1 is SGHTA and CDR2 is FQGNSA in the germline V gene. V was shortened by 5 bases and J by 2 bases, with 10 bases between the two germline ends. The CDR3 spans 14 residues. The DNA of the CDR3 is TGTGCCAGCAGCGCGGGATCAGCTGGAAACACCATATATTTT. This codes for CASSAGSAGNTIYF.

This sequence joins TRBV5-1 and TRBJ2-7; D is unresolved. The CDR3 extends over 12 amino acids. Germline CDR1 is SGHRS and CDR2 is YFSETQ. V lost 2 bases, J lost 6 bases, and 9 bases lay in between. The CDR3 here is CASSFGRAEQYF. CDR3 nucleotide sequence: TGCGCCAGCAGCTTTGGTAGGGCCGAGCAGTACTTC.

The chain links TRBV5-8 to TRBJ2-3; possibly TRBD1 for D (5 bases). CDR1 is SGHTS and CDR2 is YDEGEE in the germline V gene. This CDR3 region has 14 residues. The V gene lost 5 bases and the J gene lost 4 bases, with 14 bases spanning the gap. The chain's CDR3 is CASSPWSGPDTQYF. The DNA of the CDR3 is TGTGCCAGCAGTCCATGGTCAGGGCCAGATACGCAGTATTTT.

This chain links TRBV7-2 with TRBJ2-5; 7 nucleotides match TRBD1. This CDR3 comprises 15 residues. CDR1 and CDR2 from the germline V gene are SGHTA and FQGNSA. The J segment lost 5 bases and the V segment lost 3 bases, leaving 9 bases of the junction unmatched. The CDR3 DNA follows: TGTGCCAGCAGCTTCTTAACAGGGGTTGCGGAGACCCAGTACTTC. The encoded protein is CASSFLTGVAETQYF.

The chain couples TRBV15 to TRBJ1-5; weak D call: TRBD1 (6 bases). The CDR3 is 15 residues long. Between the trimmed V and J ends, which lost 5 bases and 3 bases, there was a span of 14 bases. Germline V gene data show CDR1 as LNHNV and CDR2 as YYDKDF (reference sequence). The CDR3 loop reads CATSRSGQNNQPQHF. CDR3 sequence (DNA): TGTGCCACCAGCCGATCGGGACAAAACAATCAGCCCCAGCATTTT.

V and J are TRBV4-1 and TRBJ2-3; D remains ambiguous. The CDR3 is 14 residues long. V was cut by 1 base and J by 6 bases, with 11 bases left in between. Germline values: CDR1 MGHRA, CDR2 YSYEKL. CDR3 DNA sequence: TGCGCCAGCAGCCAAGGTTTTCTCGGGGATACGCAGTATTTT. Amino acids: CASSQGFLGDTQYF.

V usage is TRBV30 and J usage is TRBJ1-5; 7 bases fit TRBD1. The CDR3 has 15 residues. CDR1 is GTSNPN, CDR2 SVGIG, per germline (reference sequence). V shed 0 bases, J shed 6 bases, and the junction held 8 bases outside the gene matches. The CDR3 bases are TGTGCCTGGAGTGTAGGGCAGGGGGTACGTCAGCCCCAGCATTTT. It specifies CAWSVGQGVRQPQHF.

This chain connects TRBV5-6 to TRBJ1-1; no clear D. The germline gives CDR1 SGHDT, CDR2 YYEEEE. V lost 0 bases and J lost 2, with 8 bases in between. This CDR3 is built from 14 residues. CDR3 in DNA: TGTGCCAGCAGCTTGGATCAAGATAACACTGAAGCTTTCTTT. Translated: CASSLDQDNTEAFF.

J is TRBJ1-1 and V is TRBV7-2, with D unresolved. Between the trimmed V and J ends, which lost 4 bases and 4 bases, there was a span of 13 bases. This CDR3 region has 14 residues. CDR1 and CDR2 (germline): SGHTA, FQGNSA. This chain's CDR3 is CASSWGGKTTEAFF. The CDR3 DNA reads TGTGCCAGCAGCTGGGGAGGAAAAACCACTGAAGCTTTCTTT. Looking up the rest from reference TRBV7-2 and TRBJ1-1 gives the full variable domain: GAGVSQSPSNKVTEKGKDVELRCDPISGHTALYWYRQSLGQGLEFLIYFQGNSAPDKSGLPSDRFSAERTGGSVSTLTIQRTQQEDSAVYLCASSWGGKTTEAFFGQGTRLTVV.

The V gene is TRBV7-2, the J gene TRBJ1-2, with D uncertain. From germline, CDR1 is SGHTA and CDR2 FQGNSA. The CDR3 contains 15 residues. The V and J ends lost 5 bases and 2 bases respectively, with 15 bases between them. In nucleotides, the CDR3 is TGTGCCAGCAGCGACCCGGTTGGGGTAAACTATGGCTACACCTTC. Translating it yields CASSDPVGVNYGYTF.

This clone has only one observation. The chain couples TRBV9 to TRBJ1-6; 7 bases are a match to TRBD1. Trimming cost V 4 bases and J 7 bases; bases outside gene matches: 5. Germline assignment: CDR1 SGDLS and CDR2 YYNGEE. The CDR3 runs to 14 residues. The CDR3, as DNA: TGTGCCAGCAGCCCAGGGACAGAGAATTCACCCCTCCACTTT. As protein: CASSPGTENSPLHF.

V is TRBV5-6 and J is TRBJ2-7, with TRBD1 identical over 7 bases. Germline V gene lookup returns CDR1 SGHDT and CDR2 YYEEEE. With 0 bases clipped from V and 4 bases from J, the junction kept 4 bases outside the gene matches. The CDR3 runs 14 residues. In DNA form, the CDR3 reads TGTGCCAGCAGCTTGGTGGACAGGACATACGAGCAGTACTTC. This sequence encodes CASSLVDRTYEQYF. Using reference TRBV5-6 and TRBJ2-7 for the parts outside the CDR3, the full variable domain is DAGVTQSPTHLIKTRGQQVTLRCSPKSGHDTVSWYQQALGQGPQFIFQYYEEEERQRGNFPDRFSGHQFPNYSSELNVNALLLGDSALYLCASSLVDRTYEQYFGPGTRLTVT.